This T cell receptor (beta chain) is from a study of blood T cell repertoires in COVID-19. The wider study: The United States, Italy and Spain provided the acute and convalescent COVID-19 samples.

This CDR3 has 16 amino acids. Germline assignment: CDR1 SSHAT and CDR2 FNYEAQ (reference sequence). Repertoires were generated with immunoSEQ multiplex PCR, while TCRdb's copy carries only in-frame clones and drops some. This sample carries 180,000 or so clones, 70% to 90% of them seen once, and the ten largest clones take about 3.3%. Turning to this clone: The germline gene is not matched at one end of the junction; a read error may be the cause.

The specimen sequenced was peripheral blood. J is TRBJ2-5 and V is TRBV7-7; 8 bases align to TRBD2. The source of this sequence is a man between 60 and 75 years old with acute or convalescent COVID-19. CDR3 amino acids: CASSSGPTSEQGTQYF. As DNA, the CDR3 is TGTGCTAGCAGCTCAGGCCCGACTAGCGAACAGGGGACCCAGTACTTC. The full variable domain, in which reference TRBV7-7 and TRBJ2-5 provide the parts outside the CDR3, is GAGVSQSPRYKVTKRGQDVTLRCDPISSHATLYWYQQALGQGPEFLTYFNYEAQPDKSGLPSDRFSAERPEGSISTLTIQRTEQRDSAMYRCASSSGPTSEQGTQYFGPGTRLLVL.